This T cell receptor (beta chain) was captured by sequencing in a study of blood T cell repertoires in COVID-19. TCRdb's table, derived via immunoSEQ multiplex PCR, lists solely in-frame clones and lacks some. The data show more than 100,000 clones, with over 75% seen just once and around 4.5% held by the top ten. The CDR3 is 18 amino acids. The V segment lost 2 bases and the J segment 5 bases; nucleotides outside the gene matches: 13. Per germline, CDR1 SNHLY and CDR2 FYNNEI. This receptor was identified in a woman aged 70-85 years with acute or convalescent COVID-19. This rearrangement joins TRBV2 to TRBJ1-5; 9 bases agree with TRBD1. The material sequenced was peripheral blood. CDR3 region: CASSERLFRTGAYQPQHF. The CDR3 DNA reads as TGTGCCAGCAGTGAAAGGTTATTCCGGACAGGGGCGTATCAGCCCCAGCATTTT.